This TCR beta chain was recovered during a study of response to subunit inactivated influenza vaccine. CDR3 length: 12 amino acids. V shed 3 bases and J shed 5 bases, with 5 bases lying between them. The germline V gene has CDR1 SGHDN and CDR2 FVKESK. A few counts support this clonotype. A single record per CDR3 protein comes from TCRdb applying MiXCR to the RT-PCR reads. The table shows fewer than 400,000 distinct CDR3 sequences, with 20% to 25% occurring only once. This receptor was taken from a man between 50 and 69 years old who received an inactivated influenza vaccine. Sequencing used PBMCs from blood, obtained less than 22 months after vaccination. The chain links TRBV14 to TRBJ2-1; no firm D call. The CDR3 loop is CASSQVNNEQFF. Written as DNA, the CDR3 is TGTGCCAGCAGCCAGGTGAACAATGAGCAGTTCTTC.